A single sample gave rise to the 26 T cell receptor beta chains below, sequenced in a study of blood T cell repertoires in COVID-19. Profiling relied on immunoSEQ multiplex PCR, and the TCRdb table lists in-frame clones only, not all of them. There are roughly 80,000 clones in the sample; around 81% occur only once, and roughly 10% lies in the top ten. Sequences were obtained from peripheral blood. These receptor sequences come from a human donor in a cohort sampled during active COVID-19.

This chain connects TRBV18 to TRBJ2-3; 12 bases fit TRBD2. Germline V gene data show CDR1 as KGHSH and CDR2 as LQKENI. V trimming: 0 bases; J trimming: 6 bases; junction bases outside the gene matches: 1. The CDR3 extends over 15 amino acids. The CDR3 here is CASSPPGLAGDTQYF. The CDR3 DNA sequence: TGTGCCAGCTCACCACCGGGACTAGCGGGCGATACGCAGTATTTT. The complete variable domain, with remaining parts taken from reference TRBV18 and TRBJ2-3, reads NAGVMQNPRHLVRRRGQEARLRCSPMKGHSHVYWYRQLPEEGLKFMVYLQKENIIDESGMPKERFSAEFPKEGPSILRIQQVVRGDSAAYFCASSPPGLAGDTQYFGPGTRLTVL.

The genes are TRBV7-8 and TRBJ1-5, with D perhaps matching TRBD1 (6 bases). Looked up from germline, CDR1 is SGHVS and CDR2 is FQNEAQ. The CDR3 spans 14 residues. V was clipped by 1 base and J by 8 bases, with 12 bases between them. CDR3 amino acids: CASSLGTAKEPQHF. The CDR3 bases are TGTGCCAGCAGCTTAGGGACAGCCAAAGAGCCCCAGCATTTT.

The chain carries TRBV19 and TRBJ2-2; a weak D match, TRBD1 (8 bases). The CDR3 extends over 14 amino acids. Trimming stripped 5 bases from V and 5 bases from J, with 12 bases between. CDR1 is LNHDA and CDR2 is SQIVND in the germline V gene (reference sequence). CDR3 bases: TGTGCCAGTAGTGACAGGGGAGGGACCGGGGAGCTGTTTTTT. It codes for CASSDRGGTGELFF.

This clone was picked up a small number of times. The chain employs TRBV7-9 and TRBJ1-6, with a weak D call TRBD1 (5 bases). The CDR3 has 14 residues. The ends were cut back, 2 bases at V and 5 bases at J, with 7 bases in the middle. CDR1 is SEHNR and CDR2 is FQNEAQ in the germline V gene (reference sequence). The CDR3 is CASSLIQDNSPLHF. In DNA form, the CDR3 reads TGTGCCAGCAGCTTAATACAGGATAATTCACCCCTCCACTTT.

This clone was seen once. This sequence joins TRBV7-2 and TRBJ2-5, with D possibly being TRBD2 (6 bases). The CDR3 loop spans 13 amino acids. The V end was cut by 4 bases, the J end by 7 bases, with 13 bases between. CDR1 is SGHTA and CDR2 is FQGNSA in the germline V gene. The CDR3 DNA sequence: TGTGCCAGCAGCTACAGGCCGGGAGCGACCCAGTACTTC. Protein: CASSYRPGATQYF.

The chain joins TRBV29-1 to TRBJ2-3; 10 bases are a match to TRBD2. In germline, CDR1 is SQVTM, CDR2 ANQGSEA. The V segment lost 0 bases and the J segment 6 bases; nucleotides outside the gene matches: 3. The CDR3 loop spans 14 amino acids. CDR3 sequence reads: CSVEDPSGSDTQYF. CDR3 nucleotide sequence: TGCAGCGTTGAAGATCCTAGCGGGAGTGATACGCAGTATTTT.

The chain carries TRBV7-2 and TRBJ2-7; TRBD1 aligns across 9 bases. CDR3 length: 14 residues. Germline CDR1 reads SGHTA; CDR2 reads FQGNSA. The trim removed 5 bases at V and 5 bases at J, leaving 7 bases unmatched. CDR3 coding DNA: TGTGCCAGCAGCCGGGACAGGGCAGTTCACGAGCAGTACTTC. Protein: CASSRDRAVHEQYF.

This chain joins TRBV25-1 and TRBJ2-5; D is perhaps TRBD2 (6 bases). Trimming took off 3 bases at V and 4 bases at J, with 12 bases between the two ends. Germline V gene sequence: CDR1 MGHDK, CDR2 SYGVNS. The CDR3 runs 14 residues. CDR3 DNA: TGTGCCAGCAGTGATAAGGAGGGTAGAGAGACCCAGTACTTC. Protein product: CASSDKEGRETQYF.

The CDR3 DNA reads as TGCGCCAGCAGCCAAGTCCGAGATTCCGGGGAGCTGTTTTTT. Translated: CASSQVRDSGELFF. The chain carries TRBV4-1 and TRBJ2-2; D remains unclear. This CDR3 region has 14 residues. With 1 base removed from V and 6 bases from J, the gap between germline ends came to 9 bases. CDR1 MGHRA and CDR2 YSYEKL come from the germline V gene.

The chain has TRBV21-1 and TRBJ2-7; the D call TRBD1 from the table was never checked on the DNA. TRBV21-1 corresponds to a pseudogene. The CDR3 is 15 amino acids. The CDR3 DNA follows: TGTGCCAGCAGCTTCGTCCGGGACAGTCCCTACGAGCAGTACTTC. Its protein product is CASSFVRDSPYEQYF.

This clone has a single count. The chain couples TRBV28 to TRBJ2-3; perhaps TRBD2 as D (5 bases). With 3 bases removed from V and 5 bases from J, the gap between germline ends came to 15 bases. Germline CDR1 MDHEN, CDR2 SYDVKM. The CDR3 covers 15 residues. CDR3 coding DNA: TGTGCCAGCAGTTTTCAGGAGGTGAAAAAAGATACGCAGTATTTT. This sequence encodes CASSFQEVKKDTQYF.

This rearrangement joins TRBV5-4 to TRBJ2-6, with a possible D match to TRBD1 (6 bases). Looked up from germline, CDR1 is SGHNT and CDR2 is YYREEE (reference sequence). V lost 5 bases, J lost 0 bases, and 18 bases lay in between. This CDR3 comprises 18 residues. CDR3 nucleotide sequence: TGTGCCAGCAGGCAAGAACAGGGTTCGCCCTCTGGGGCCAACGTCCTGACTTTC. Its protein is CASRQEQGSPSGANVLTF. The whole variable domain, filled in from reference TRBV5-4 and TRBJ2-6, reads ETGVTQSPTHLIKTRGQQVTLRCSSQSGHNTVSWYQQALGQGPQFIFQYYREEENGRGNFPPRFSGLQFPNYSSELNVNALELDDSALYLCASRQEQGSPSGANVLTFGAGSRLTVL.

DNA for the CDR3: TGTGCCAGCAGCTTATTTCGGGGGGATACGCAGTATTTT. Translation: CASSLFRGDTQYF. The rearrangement links TRBV11-1 to TRBJ2-3, with D possibly being TRBD2 (6 bases). V was pared by 2 bases and J by 6 bases, with 9 bases between. CDR1 and CDR2 from the germline V gene are SGHAT and FQDESV (reference sequence). The CDR3 contains 13 residues.

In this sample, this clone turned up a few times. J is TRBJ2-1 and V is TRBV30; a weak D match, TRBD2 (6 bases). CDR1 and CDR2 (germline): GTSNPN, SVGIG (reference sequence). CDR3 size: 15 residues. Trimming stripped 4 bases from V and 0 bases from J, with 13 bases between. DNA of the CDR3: TGTGCCTGGACCTGGGACTCCAGCTCCTACAATGAGCAGTTCTTC. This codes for CAWTWDSSSYNEQFF.

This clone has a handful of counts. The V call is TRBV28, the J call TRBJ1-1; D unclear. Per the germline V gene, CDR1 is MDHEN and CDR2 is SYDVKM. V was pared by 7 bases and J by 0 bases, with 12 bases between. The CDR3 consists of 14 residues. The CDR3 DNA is TGTGCCAGCACCACCCCCGGGATGAACACTGAAGCTTTCTTT. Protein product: CASTTPGMNTEAFF.

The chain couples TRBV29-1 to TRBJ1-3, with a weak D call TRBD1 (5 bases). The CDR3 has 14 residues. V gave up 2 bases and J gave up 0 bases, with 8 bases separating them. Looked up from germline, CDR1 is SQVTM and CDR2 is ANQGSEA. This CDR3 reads CSVETGGSGNTIYF. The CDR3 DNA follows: TGCAGCGTTGAAACGGGGGGCTCTGGAAACACCATATATTTT. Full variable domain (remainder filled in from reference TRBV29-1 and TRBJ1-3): SAVISQKPSRDICQRGTSLTIQCQVDSQVTMMFWYRQQPGQSLTLIATANQGSEATYESGFVIDKFPISRPNLTFSTLTVSNMSPEDSSIYLCSVETGGSGNTIYFGEGSWLTVV.

The CDR3 spells CASSQFLAGVAEQFF. For the CDR3, the DNA is TGTGCCAGCAGCCAATTTCTAGCGGGAGTAGCTGAGCAGTTCTTC. V gene TRBV14 combines with J gene TRBJ2-1; 10 bases agree with TRBD2. V lost 2 bases to trimming and J lost 9 bases; unmatched junction nucleotides: 7. The CDR3 contains 15 residues. Germline V gene data show CDR1 as SGHDN and CDR2 as FVKESK.

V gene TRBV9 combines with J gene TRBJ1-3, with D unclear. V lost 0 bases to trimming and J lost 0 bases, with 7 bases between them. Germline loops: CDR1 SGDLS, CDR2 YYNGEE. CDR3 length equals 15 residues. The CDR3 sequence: CASSVEQNSGNTIYF. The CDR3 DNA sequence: TGTGCCAGCAGCGTAGAACAGAACTCTGGAAACACCATATATTTT.

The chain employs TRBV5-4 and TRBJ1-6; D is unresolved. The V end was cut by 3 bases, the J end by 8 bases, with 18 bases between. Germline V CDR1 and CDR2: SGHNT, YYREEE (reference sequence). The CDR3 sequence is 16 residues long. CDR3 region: CASSSEPEMEYSPLHF. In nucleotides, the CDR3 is TGTGCCAGCAGCTCGGAGCCAGAGATGGAGTATTCACCCCTCCACTTT.

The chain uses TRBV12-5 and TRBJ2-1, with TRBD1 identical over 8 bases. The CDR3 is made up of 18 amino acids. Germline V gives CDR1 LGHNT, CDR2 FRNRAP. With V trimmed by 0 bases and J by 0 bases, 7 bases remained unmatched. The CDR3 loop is CASGLVQGGAYSYNEQFF. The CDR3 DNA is TGTGCTAGTGGTTTGGTACAGGGGGGAGCCTACTCCTACAATGAGCAGTTCTTC.

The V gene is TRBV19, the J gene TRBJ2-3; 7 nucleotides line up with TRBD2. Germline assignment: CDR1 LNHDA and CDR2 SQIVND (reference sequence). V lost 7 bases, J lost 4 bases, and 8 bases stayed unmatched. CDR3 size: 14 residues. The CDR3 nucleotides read TGTGCCAGTAAGACGGGGGGAGCGGCAGATACGCAGTATTTT. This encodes CASKTGGAADTQYF.

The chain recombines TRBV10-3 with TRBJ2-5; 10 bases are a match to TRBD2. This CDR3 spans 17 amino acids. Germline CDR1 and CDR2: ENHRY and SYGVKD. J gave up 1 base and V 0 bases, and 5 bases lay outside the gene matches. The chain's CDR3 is CAISESGASGGQETQYF. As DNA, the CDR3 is TGTGCCATCAGTGAGTCGGGGGCTAGCGGGGGCCAAGAGACCCAGTACTTC.

CDR3 amino acids: CAWSSGGNTGNEQFF. CDR3 DNA sequence: TGTGCCTGGAGTTCAGGGGGCAACACAGGTAATGAGCAGTTCTTC. The V gene is TRBV30, the J gene TRBJ2-1, with 8 positions matching TRBD1. This CDR3 spans 15 amino acids. The J segment lost 7 bases and the V segment lost 2 bases, leaving 10 bases of the junction unmatched. Germline V gives CDR1 GTSNPN, CDR2 SVGIG (reference sequence).

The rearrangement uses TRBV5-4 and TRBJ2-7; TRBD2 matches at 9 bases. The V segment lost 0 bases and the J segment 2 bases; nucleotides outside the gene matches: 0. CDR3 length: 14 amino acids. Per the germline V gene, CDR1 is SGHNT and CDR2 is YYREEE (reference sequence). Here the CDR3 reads CASSLVAGAYEQYF. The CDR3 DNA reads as TGTGCCAGCAGCTTGGTAGCGGGAGCCTACGAGCAGTACTTC.

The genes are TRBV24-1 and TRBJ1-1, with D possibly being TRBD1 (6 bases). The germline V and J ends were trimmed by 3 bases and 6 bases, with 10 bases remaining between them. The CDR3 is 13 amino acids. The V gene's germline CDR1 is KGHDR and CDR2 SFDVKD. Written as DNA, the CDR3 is TGTGCCACCAGTGATCCAAAGGGGGCTGAAGCTTTCTTT. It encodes CATSDPKGAEAFF.

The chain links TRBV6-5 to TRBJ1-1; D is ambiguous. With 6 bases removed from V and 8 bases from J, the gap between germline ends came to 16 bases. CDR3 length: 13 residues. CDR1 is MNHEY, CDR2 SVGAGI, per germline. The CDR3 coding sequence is TGTGCCAGCAGGGGAGGCAGCGGGCTAGAAGCTTTCTTT. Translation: CASRGGSGLEAFF.